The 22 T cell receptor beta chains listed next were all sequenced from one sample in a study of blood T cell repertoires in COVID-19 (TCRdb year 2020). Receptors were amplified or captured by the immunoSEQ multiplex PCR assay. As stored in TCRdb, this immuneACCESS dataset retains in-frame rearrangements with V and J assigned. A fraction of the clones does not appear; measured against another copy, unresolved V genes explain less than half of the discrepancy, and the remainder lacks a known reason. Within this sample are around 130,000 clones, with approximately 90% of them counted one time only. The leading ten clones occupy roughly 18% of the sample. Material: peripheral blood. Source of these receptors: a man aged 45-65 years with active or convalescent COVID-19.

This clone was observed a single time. CDR3 DNA: TGTGCCAGCAGCGCAGAGACAGGGGGGCTAGCCAAAAACATTCAGTACTTC. Its translation is CASSAETGGLAKNIQYF. The chain joins TRBV9 to TRBJ2-4; 9 nucleotides align to TRBD1. The CDR3 is 17 residues long. Germline CDR1 reads SGDLS; CDR2 reads YYNGEE. Losses at the gene ends were 3 bases for V and 0 bases for J; bases not matched to a gene: 7.

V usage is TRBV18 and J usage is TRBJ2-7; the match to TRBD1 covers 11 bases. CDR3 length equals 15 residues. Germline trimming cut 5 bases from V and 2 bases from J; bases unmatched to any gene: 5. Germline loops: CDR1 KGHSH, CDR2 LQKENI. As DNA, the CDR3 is TGTGCCAGCTCAACAGGACAGGGGGCAACCTACGAGCAGTACTTC. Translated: CASSTGQGATYEQYF.

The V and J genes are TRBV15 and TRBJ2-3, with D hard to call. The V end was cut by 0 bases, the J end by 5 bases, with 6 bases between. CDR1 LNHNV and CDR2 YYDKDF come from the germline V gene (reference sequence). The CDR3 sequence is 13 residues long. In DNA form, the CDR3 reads TGTGCCACCAGCAGAGATATTAGAGATACGCAGTATTTT. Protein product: CATSRDIRDTQYF.

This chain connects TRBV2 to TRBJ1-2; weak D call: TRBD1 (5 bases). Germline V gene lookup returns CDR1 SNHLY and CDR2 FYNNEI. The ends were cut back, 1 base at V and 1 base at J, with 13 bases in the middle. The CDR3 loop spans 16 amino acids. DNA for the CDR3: TGTGCCAGCAGTGAAGGGCAGGGAACCTATAACTATGGCTACACCTTC. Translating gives CASSEGQGTYNYGYTF.

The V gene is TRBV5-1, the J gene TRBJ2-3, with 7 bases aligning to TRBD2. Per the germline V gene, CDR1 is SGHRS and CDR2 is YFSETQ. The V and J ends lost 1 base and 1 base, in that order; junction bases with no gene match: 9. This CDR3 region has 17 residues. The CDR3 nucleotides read TGCGCCAGCAGCTTGTCGTACGCGGGGGATGGCACAGATACGCAGTATTTT. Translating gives CASSLSYAGDGTDTQYF.

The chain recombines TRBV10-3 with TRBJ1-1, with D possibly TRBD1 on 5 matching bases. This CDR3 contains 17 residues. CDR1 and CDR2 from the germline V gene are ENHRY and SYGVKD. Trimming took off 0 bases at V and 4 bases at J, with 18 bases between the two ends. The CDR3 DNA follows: TGTGCCATCAGTGAGTCGGGGCAGACGGCTAAGCTCACTGAAGCTTTCTTT. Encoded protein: CAISESGQTAKLTEAFF.

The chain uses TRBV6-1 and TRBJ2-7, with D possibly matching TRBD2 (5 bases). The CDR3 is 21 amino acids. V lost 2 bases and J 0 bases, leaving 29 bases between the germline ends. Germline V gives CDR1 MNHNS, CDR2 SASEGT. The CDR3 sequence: CASSERDLEGVNAYLSYEQYF. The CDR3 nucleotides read TGTGCCAGCAGTGAACGGGATTTAGAGGGAGTGAACGCGTACCTCTCCTACGAGCAGTACTTC.

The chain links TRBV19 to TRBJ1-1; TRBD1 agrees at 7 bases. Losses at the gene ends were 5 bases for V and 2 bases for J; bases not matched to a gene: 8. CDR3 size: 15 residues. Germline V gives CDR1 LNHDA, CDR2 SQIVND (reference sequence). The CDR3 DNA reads TGTGCCAGTAGTTCCGGGACAGCTGTAAACACTGAAGCTTTCTTT. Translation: CASSSGTAVNTEAFF.

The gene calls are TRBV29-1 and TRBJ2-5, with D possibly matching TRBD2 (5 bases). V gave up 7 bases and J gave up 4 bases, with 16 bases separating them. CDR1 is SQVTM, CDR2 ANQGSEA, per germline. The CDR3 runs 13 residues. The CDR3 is CSAGLGGRETQYF. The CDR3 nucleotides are TGCAGCGCCGGACTCGGCGGACGAGAGACCCAGTACTTC.

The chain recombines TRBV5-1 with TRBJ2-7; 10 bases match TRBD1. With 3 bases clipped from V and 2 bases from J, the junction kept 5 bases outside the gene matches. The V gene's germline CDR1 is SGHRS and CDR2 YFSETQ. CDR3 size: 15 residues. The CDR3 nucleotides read TGCGCCAGCAGCTCCACCGGGACAGGGGCCTACGAGCAGTACTTC. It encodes CASSSTGTGAYEQYF. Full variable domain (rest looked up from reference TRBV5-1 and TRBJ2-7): KAGVTQTPRYLIKTRGQQVTLSCSPISGHRSVSWYQQTPGQGLQFLFEYFSETQRNKGNFPGRFSGRQFSNSRSEMNVSTLELGDSALYLCASSSTGTGAYEQYFGPGTRLTVT.

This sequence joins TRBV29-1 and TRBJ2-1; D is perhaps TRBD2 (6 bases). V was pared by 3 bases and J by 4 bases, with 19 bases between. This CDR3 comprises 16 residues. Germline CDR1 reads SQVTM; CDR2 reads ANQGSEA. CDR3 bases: TGCAGCGTTGACCATTTTTTAGCGGAAGATTACAATGAGCAGTTCTTC. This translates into CSVDHFLAEDYNEQFF.

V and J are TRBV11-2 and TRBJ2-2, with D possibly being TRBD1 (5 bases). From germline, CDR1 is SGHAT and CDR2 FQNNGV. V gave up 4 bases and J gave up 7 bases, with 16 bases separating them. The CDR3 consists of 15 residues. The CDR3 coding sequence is TGTGCCAGCAGCTCACAGGTTGGATTGGGCGGGGAGCTGTTTTTT. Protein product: CASSSQVGLGGELFF.

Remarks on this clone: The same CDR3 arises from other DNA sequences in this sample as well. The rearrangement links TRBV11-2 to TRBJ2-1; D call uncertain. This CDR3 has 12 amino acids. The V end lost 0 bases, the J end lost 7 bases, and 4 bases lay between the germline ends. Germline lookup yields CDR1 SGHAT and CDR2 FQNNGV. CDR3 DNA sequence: TGTGCCAGCAGCTTAGAACGGAATGAGCAGTTCTTC. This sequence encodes CASSLERNEQFF.

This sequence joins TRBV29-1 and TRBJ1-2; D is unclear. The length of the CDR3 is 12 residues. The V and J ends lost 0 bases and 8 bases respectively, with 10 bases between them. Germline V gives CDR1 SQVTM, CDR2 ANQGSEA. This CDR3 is CSVEEGGGGYTF. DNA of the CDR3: TGCAGCGTTGAAGAGGGAGGAGGGGGCTACACCTTC.

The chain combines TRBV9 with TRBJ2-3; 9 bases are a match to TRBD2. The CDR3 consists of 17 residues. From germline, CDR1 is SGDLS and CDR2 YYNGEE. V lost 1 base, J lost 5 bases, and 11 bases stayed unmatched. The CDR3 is CASSVWSSGGAGDTQYF. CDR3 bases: TGTGCCAGCAGCGTATGGAGTAGCGGGGGCGCGGGAGATACGCAGTATTTT.

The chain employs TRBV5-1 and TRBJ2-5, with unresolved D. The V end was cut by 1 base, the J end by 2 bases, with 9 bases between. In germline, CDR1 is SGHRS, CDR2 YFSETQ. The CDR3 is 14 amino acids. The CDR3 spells CASSLFGRQETQYF. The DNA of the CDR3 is TGCGCCAGCAGCTTGTTCGGCAGGCAAGAGACCCAGTACTTC.

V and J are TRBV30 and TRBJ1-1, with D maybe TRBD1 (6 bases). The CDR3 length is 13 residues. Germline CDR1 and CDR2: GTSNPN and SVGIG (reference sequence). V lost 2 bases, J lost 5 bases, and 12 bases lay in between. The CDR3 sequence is CAWSSVTGTEAFF. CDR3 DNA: TGTGCCTGGAGTTCGGTCACAGGGACTGAAGCTTTCTTT.

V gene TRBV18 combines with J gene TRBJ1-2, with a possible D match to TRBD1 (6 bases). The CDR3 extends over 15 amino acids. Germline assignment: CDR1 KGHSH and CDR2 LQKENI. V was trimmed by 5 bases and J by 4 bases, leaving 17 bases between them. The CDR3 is CASSTTRDTLYGYTF. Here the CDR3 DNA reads TGTGCCAGCTCAACTACCCGGGACACACTCTATGGCTACACCTTC.

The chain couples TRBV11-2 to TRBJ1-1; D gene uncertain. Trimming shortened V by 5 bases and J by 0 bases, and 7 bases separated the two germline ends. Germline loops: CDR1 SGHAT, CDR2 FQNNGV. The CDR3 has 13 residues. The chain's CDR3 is CASSPHLNTEAFF. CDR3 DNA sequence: TGTGCCAGCAGCCCCCATTTGAACACTGAAGCTTTCTTT. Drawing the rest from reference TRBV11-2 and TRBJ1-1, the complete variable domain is EAGVAQSPRYKIIEKRQSVAFWCNPISGHATLYWYQQILGQGPKLLIQFQNNGVVDDSQLPKDRFSAERLKGVDSTLKIQPAKLEDSAVYLCASSPHLNTEAFFGQGTRLTVV.

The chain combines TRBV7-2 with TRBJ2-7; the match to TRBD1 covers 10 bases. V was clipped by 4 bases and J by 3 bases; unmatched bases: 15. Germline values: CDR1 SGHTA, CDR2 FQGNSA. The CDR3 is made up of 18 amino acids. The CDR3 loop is CASSSRGSRQGAVYEQYF. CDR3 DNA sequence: TGTGCCAGCAGCTCCCGTGGATCCAGACAGGGGGCTGTCTACGAGCAGTACTTC.

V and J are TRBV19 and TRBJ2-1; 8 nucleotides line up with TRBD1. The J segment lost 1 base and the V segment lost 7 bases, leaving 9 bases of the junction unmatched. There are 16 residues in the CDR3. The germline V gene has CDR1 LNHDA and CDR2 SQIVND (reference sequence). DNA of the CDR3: TGTGCCAGTATCAGCAGGGGGCTGGCATCCTACAATGAGCAGTTCTTC. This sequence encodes CASISRGLASYNEQFF. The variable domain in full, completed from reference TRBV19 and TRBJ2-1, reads DGGITQSPKYLFRKEGQNVTLSCEQNLNHDAMYWYRQDPGQGLRLIYYSQIVNDFQKGDIAEGYSVSREKKESFPLTVTSAQKNPTAFYLCASISRGLASYNEQFFGPGTRLTVL.

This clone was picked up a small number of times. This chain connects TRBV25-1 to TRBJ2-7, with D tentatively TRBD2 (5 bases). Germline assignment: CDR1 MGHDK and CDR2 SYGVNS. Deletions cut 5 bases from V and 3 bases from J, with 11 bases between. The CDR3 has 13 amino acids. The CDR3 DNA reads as TGTGCCAGCAGTCGAACGGGATTCTACGAGCAGTACTTC. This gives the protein CASSRTGFYEQYF.